This T cell receptor beta chain was found in a study of T-cell memory formation after mild COVID-19. Study context: Each donor largely had its own TCR clusters.

Amplification by 5'RACE using constant-segment primers produced TCR alpha and TCR beta cDNA libraries that carried sample barcodes and UMIs. TCRdb re-analysed the 5' RACE reads in MiXCR, keeping a single row per CDR3 protein. The profile shows about 430,000 distinct CDR3 sequences, about 20% of them singletons. The CDR3 is made up of 14 amino acids. V was shortened by 7 bases and J by 1 base, with 13 bases between the two germline ends. The chain carries TRBV12-3 or TRBV12-4 and TRBJ1-1; D not certain. This sequence originates from a man aged 18 to 35 who had mild COVID-19 (a few samples of this study predate the infection). Cell type and time point are not known. Sequenced material: PBMCs or a T cell subset sorted from them (not recorded which). The chain's CDR3 is CASTWHSRNTEAFF. Written as DNA, the CDR3 is TGTGCCAGCACCTGGCACAGTAGGAACACTGAAGCTTTCTTT.